The present entry profiles one TCR beta chain with its context. Its specificity is not known. The CDR3 runs 13 residues. CDR1 and CDR2 from the germline V gene are SGDLS and YYNGEE. Trimming pared 2 bases from V and 8 bases from J, leaving 13 bases between. These data are taken from a study of T cell responses to AZD1222 COVID-19 vaccine. General study findings and limits: Sampled repertoires all dated from after the peak T cell response. Among those given AZD1222, only five or six were seropositive at baseline. CD4 TCRs linked to vaccination spanned spike, dominating at 160-218 and 743-854. The donors showed a predominance of white British ancestry and of females, with possible underestimation of clonal diversity.

Measured with immunoSEQ multiplex PCR; TCRdb has only the in-frame clones, and not every one. This sample has approximately 140,000 clones, with just over 90% found just once. The chain uses TRBV9 and TRBJ1-2; tentatively, D is TRBD1 (6 bases). The receptor was isolated from an adult in good health. Here the sequenced sample was peripheral blood, taken on day 0 of AZD1222 vaccination. The CDR3 sequence: CASSVRGGSGYTF. DNA for the CDR3: TGTGCCAGCAGCGTGCGCGGGGGCAGCGGCTACACCTTC.